Sequencing of this T cell receptor (beta chain) was carried out in a study of T-cell reconstitution after alpha-beta-depleted transplantation in children. Study conclusions and caveats: Most T-cell counts and diversity one year after the transplant came from T cells that were newly produced. As was reported, about two months after transplant, alpha-beta T cells came from several hundred expanded graft clones.

Unique molecular identifiers were built into the TCRbeta library. MiXCR, applied by TCRdb to the PCR reads, yields one record per CDR3 protein. This sample has 300,000 to 400,000 distinct CDR3 sequences, with 15% to 20% found just once. This CDR3 has 13 amino acids. The V gene end was trimmed by 3 bases and the J gene end by 9 bases; junction bases not matched to a gene: 5. Germline V gene data show CDR1 as SEHNR and CDR2 as FQNEAQ (reference sequence). This clonotype was seen a few times. Its target is unknown. The source was PBMCs, mostly from graft donor cells, collected 360 days after TCRalphabeta/CD19-depleted stem cell transplant. J is TRBJ2-1 and V is TRBV7-9; 7 bases map to TRBD2. The receptor was derived from a male patient aged 2-10 years who had a stem cell transplant for acute lymphoblastic leukemia, so the T cells may come from the graft donor. The CDR3 protein is CASSFTSEGEQFF. The CDR3 nucleotides read TGTGCCAGCAGCTTTACTAGCGAGGGTGAGCAGTTCTTC. The full variable domain, rest sourced from reference TRBV7-9 and TRBJ2-1, is DTGVSQNPRHKITKRGQNVTFRCDPISEHNRLYWYRQTLGQGPEFLTYFQNEAQLEKSRLLSDRFSAERPKGSFSTLEIQRTEQGDSAMYLCASSFTSEGEQFFGPGTRLTVL.